What follows are 15 T cell receptor beta chains derived from one specimen sequenced in a study of blood T cell repertoires in COVID-19 (TCRdb year 2020). Library construction relied on the immunoSEQ multiplex PCR assay. Held by TCRdb, this immuneACCESS table contains in-frame sequences only and omits some clones. Under half of the omission traces to an unresolved V gene where checked; the cause of the rest is unknown. The sample table lists roughly 90,000 clones, 85% to 90% of them with a count of one. The ten top clones hold roughly 5% of the sample. The source material was peripheral blood. The receptors shown here come from a middle-aged man with acute or convalescent COVID-19.

V and J are TRBV3-1 (or the pseudogene TRBV3-2) and TRBJ2-3, with 11 positions matching TRBD2. With V trimmed by 2 bases and J by 3 bases, 4 bases remained unmatched. Germline CDR1 and CDR2: LGHDT and YNNKEL (reference sequence). The CDR3 is 16 amino acids. The CDR3 coding sequence is TGTGCCAGCAGCCAACCGTTAGCGGGAGGGACAGATACGCAGTATTTT. Protein product: CASSQPLAGGTDTQYF.

The chain carries TRBV6-5 and TRBJ1-5; 8 bases fit TRBD1. Germline lookup yields CDR1 MNHEY and CDR2 SVGAGI. Unmatched junction bases numbered 1, after V lost 0 bases and J lost 6 bases. The CDR3 totals 14 residues. CDR3 in DNA: TGTGCCAGCAGTTACTCACAGGGGGGTCAGCCCCAGCATTTT. Translation: CASSYSQGGQPQHF.

The chain couples TRBV6-5 to TRBJ1-5; D is perhaps TRBD1 (6 bases). This CDR3 region has 15 residues. Per germline, CDR1 MNHEY and CDR2 SVGAGI. Trimming pared 0 bases from V and 4 bases from J, leaving 10 bases between. In nucleotides, the CDR3 is TGTGCCAGCAGTTACTCGACAGGTGTTAATCAGCCCCAGCATTTT. Its translation is CASSYSTGVNQPQHF.

This chain uses TRBV5-1 with TRBJ2-7; TRBD2 matches at 7 bases. In germline, CDR1 is SGHRS, CDR2 YFSETQ. V shed 4 bases and J 5 bases; nucleotides not matched to a gene: 12. This CDR3 comprises 15 residues. Here the CDR3 reads CASSLDTLAGDEQYF. The DNA of the CDR3 is TGCGCCAGCAGCCTTGACACCTTGGCGGGGGACGAGCAGTACTTC.

This chain links TRBV19 with TRBJ2-1, with TRBD2 matching 14 bases. The CDR3 sequence is 16 residues long. CDR1 LNHDA and CDR2 SQIVND come from the germline V gene (reference sequence). V lost 3 bases and J lost 9; bases outside the gene matches: 7. The DNA for the CDR3 is TGTGCCAGTAGTATCCAGACTAGCGGGGGGGCCCCTGAGCAGTTCTTC. This gives the protein CASSIQTSGGAPEQFF.

This clone occurred once. The genes are TRBV30 and TRBJ2-6; TRBD1 agrees at 7 bases. V was pared by 2 bases and J by 4 bases, with 2 bases of the junction left unmatched. CDR3 size: 14 residues. Germline CDR1 reads GTSNPN; CDR2 reads SVGIG (reference sequence). The CDR3 spells CAWSTGDGANVLTF. CDR3 DNA: TGTGCCTGGAGTACAGGGGACGGGGCCAACGTCCTGACTTTC.

This chain uses TRBV5-1 with TRBJ2-1, with a tentative D call TRBD1 (5 bases). The germline V and J ends were trimmed by 7 bases and 8 bases, with 13 bases remaining between them. The germline V gene has CDR1 SGHRS and CDR2 YFSETQ. The CDR3 totals 12 residues. CDR3 sequence (DNA): TGCGCCAGCGGGGTGATCAGGGATGAGCAGTTCTTC. It codes for CASGVIRDEQFF.

V and J are TRBV29-1 and TRBJ1-2; 7 nucleotides line up with TRBD1. V dropped 3 bases and J dropped 6; count of bases not matched to a gene: 7. In germline, CDR1 is SQVTM, CDR2 ANQGSEA. This CDR3 is built from 13 residues. CDR3: CSVDRAGGNGYTF. CDR3 in DNA: TGCAGCGTTGACCGGGCAGGGGGGAATGGCTACACCTTC.

The rearrangement links TRBV5-1 to TRBJ1-1; no clear D. CDR1 is SGHRS, CDR2 YFSETQ, per germline. CDR3 length: 11 amino acids. V was clipped by 3 bases and J by 8 bases, with 8 bases between them. CDR3 in amino acids: CASSYNYEAFF. The CDR3 DNA reads as TGCGCCAGCAGCTACAATTACGAAGCTTTCTTT.

The CDR3 DNA sequence: TGTGCCAGCAGTTTATCGAGGGCGGCCTACTATGGCTACACCTTC. It codes for CASSLSRAAYYGYTF. V usage is TRBV27 and J usage is TRBJ1-2; no definite D call. Germline V gene sequence: CDR1 MNHEY, CDR2 SMNVEV (reference sequence). This CDR3 spans 15 amino acids. V was trimmed by 0 bases and J by 3 bases, leaving 11 bases between them.

This rearrangement joins TRBV7-9 to TRBJ2-3; 7 bases are shared with TRBD2. In germline, CDR1 is SEHNR, CDR2 FQNEAQ (reference sequence). The CDR3 is 17 residues long. The V gene end was trimmed by 3 bases and the J gene end by 5 bases; junction bases not matched to a gene: 14. The CDR3: CASSLGIGSGEGDTQYF. As DNA, the CDR3 is TGTGCCAGCAGCTTGGGGATCGGATCGGGGGAGGGAGATACGCAGTATTTT.

The chain couples TRBV9 to TRBJ2-1; 13 positions agree with TRBD2. The ends lost 0 bases at V and 5 bases at J; junction bases unmatched: 5. The CDR3 is 17 amino acids. The germline V gene encodes CDR1 SGDLS and CDR2 YYNGEE. This CDR3 is CASSVELAGGSNNEQFF. The CDR3 region has the DNA TGTGCCAGCAGCGTAGAACTAGCGGGGGGGTCTAACAATGAGCAGTTCTTC.

The rearrangement uses TRBV10-3 and TRBJ1-2, with D perhaps TRBD1 (6 bases). The CDR3 length is 15 residues. Looked up from germline, CDR1 is ENHRY and CDR2 is SYGVKD. Trimming pared 5 bases from V and 1 base from J, leaving 14 bases between. The CDR3: CAISRSGENNYGYTF. CDR3 nucleotide sequence: TGTGCCATCAGTCGATCAGGGGAGAATAACTATGGCTACACCTTC.

This chain links TRBV30 with TRBJ1-5; D may be TRBD1 (6 bases). There are 13 residues in the CDR3. V was trimmed by 5 bases and J by 5 bases, leaving 13 bases between them. The germline V gene encodes CDR1 GTSNPN and CDR2 SVGIG (reference sequence). CDR3 sequence (DNA): TGTGCCTGGGGGGGAGGGGGTGATCAGCCCCAGCATTTT. This codes for CAWGGGGDQPQHF.

This clone has only one observation. The V call is TRBV6-5, the J call TRBJ1-1; D is unclear. Germline V gene sequence: CDR1 MNHEY, CDR2 SVGAGI. The CDR3 runs 12 residues. Trimming pared 6 bases from V and 3 bases from J, leaving 8 bases between. CDR3 in DNA: TGTGCCAGCAGGACCGACTACACTGAAGCTTTCTTT. As protein: CASRTDYTEAFF.